The rows below give T cell receptor beta chains drawn from one sample of a study of cytomegalovirus exposure and HLA in healthy donors. Sequenced by immunoSEQ multiplex PCR; TCRdb stores in-frame clones only, minus some. The sample holds about 110,000 clones, around nine tenths seen once. The sequencing sample was made of PBMCs. These receptor sequences come from a woman between 18 and 29 years old in good health and CMV-seronegative. The CDR3 runs from the conserved cysteine through the conserved F or W. The D gene is left open where the match is weak. The size field is filled for only some rows; it gives once, few, many or a size class.

>.|.|TRBV27|TRBJ2-7
CASSNLGGEQYF
TGTGCCAGCAGTAACCTGGGGGGAGAGCAGTACTTC
>.|.|TRBV5-1|TRBJ1-1
CASSLAPGHDTEAFF
TGCGCCAGCAGCTTGGCTCCGGGACATGACACTGAAGCTTTCTTT
>few|.|TRBV18|TRBJ1-6
CASSPGGDSPLHF
TGTGCCAGCTCACCGGGCGGGGATTCACCCCTCCACTTT
>.|.|TRBV7-3|TRBJ2-2
CASSSPGVDTGELFF
TGTGCCAGCAGCTCTCCGGGAGTGGACACCGGGGAGCTGTTTTTT
>.|.|TRBV4-1|TRBJ2-2
CASSHRRGRKAGELFF
TGCGCCAGCAGCCACCGCAGGGGCCGTAAGGCCGGGGAGCTGTTTTTT
>.|TRBD1|TRBV5-1|TRBJ1-1
CASSLDPDRVNTEAFF
TGCGCCAGCAGCTTGGACCCGGACAGGGTTAATACTGAAGCTTTCTTT
>.|.|TRBV18|TRBJ1-5
CASSPQGLMRRKQPQHF
TGTGCCAGCTCACCCCAGGGGTTAATGAGAAGGAAACAGCCCCAGCATTTT
>once|.|TRBV29-1|TRBJ1-4
CSVTGRANEKLFF
TGCAGCGTAACAGGGAGGGCTAATGAAAAACTGTTTTTT
>.|.|TRBV5-4|TRBJ2-7
CASSPGGQAGYEQYF
TGTGCCAGCAGCCCTGGGGGCCAGGCAGGCTACGAGCAGTACTTC
>once|TRBD1|TRBV14|TRBJ1-1
CASSPGDRGRNTEAFF
TGTGCCAGCAGCCCTGGGGACAGGGGGCGAAACACTGAAGCTTTCTTT
>once|.|TRBV25-1|TRBJ1-1
CASRTESNTEAFF
TGTGCCAGCAGGACAGAGTCGAACACTGAAGCTTTCTTT
>.|.|TRBV28|TRBJ2-3
CASSSFEQRTDTQYF
TGTGCCAGCAGCTCTTTCGAACAGCGCACAGATACGCAGTATTTT
>.|.|TRBV30|TRBJ2-7
CAWSVVGGPYEQYF
TGTGCCTGGAGTGTCGTGGGGGGGCCCTACGAGCAGTACTTC
>.|.|TRBV6-5|TRBJ1-4
CASSYRIEGDEKLFF
TGTGCCAGCAGTTACCGAATAGAGGGGGATGAAAAACTGTTTTTT
>.|TRBD2|TRBV7-8|TRBJ2-7
CASSLGGTGSYEQYF
TGTGCCAGCAGCTTGGGAGGGACTGGCTCCTACGAGCAGTACTTC
>.|TRBD1|TRBV7-7|TRBJ2-1
CASSPGFGQGVYNEQFF
TGTGCTAGCTCGCCGGGATTCGGACAGGGGGTCTACAATGAGCAGTTCTTC
>.|.|TRBV7-2|TRBJ1-1
CASSFQGFSYTEAFF
TGTGCCAGCAGCTTCCAGGGGTTTAGTTACACTGAAGCTTTCTTT
>.|.|TRBV5-6|TRBJ2-6
CASSLGASGANVLTF
TGTGCCAGCAGCTTAGGGGCTTCTGGGGCCAACGTCCTGACTTTC
>.|TRBD1|TRBV7-6|TRBJ1-5
CASSLGGQGSNQPQHF
TGTGCCAGCAGCTTAGGGGGACAGGGGAGCAATCAGCCCCAGCATTTT
>.|.|TRBV11-2|TRBJ2-7
CASSLEGHSSYEQYF
TGTGCCAGCAGCTTAGAGGGGCACAGCTCCTACGAGCAGTACTTC
>.|.|TRBV30|TRBJ1-3
CAWRLGNTIYF
TGTGCCTGGCGACTTGGGAACACCATATATTTT
>few|.|TRBV11-2|TRBJ2-1
CASSPWTPLDEQFF
TGTGCCAGCAGCCCATGGACTCCTTTGGATGAGCAGTTCTTC
>.|.|TRBV5-1|TRBJ1-3
CASSSTLGNTIYF
TGCGCCAGCAGCTCCACTCTAGGAAACACCATATATTTT
>.|TRBD2|TRBV2|TRBJ2-7
CASRTSYEQYF
TGTGCCAGCAGGACTAGCTATGAGCAGTACTTC
>.|.|TRBV27|TRBJ2-7
CASSLSGPSYEQYF
TGTGCCAGCAGTTTATCTGGGCCTTCCTACGAGCAGTACTTC
>.|TRBD2|TRBV28|TRBJ2-4
CASRPWGSGGRLSKNIQYF
TGTGCCAGCAGACCTTGGGGTAGCGGGGGCCGCCTGTCCAAAAACATTCAGTACTTC
>.|.|TRBV30|TRBJ1-3
CAWSTSGNTIYF
TGTGCCTGGAGTACTTCTGGAAACACCATATATTTT
>.|.|TRBV30|TRBJ2-7
CAWSFSTYEQYF
TGTGCCTGGAGCTTCTCTACCTACGAGCAGTACTTC
>.|.|TRBV10-3|TRBJ1-1
CAIRGALNTEAFF
TGTGCCATCAGGGGAGCGCTGAACACTGAAGCTTTCTTT
>medium-sized|TRBD1|TRBV6-5|TRBJ1-1
CASKGPGDSTEAFF
TGTGCCAGCAAGGGTCCGGGGGACAGCACTGAAGCTTTCTTT
>.|TRBD1|TRBV6-1|TRBJ1-1
CASIRTGGDTEAFF
TGTGCCAGCATTCGGACAGGGGGGGACACTGAAGCTTTCTTT
>.|TRBD1|TRBV2|TRBJ2-7
CATEGGRGQGPPEQYF
TGTGCCACCGAGGGAGGTAGGGGACAGGGCCCACCCGAGCAGTACTTC
>.|TRBD1|TRBV10-3|TRBJ1-2
CAISGTGQENYGYTF
TGTGCCATCAGTGGGACCGGACAGGAGAACTATGGCTACACCTTC
>.|.|TRBV9|TRBJ1-2
CASSVRGFDGYTF
TGTGCCAGCAGCGTAAGAGGGTTTGATGGCTACACCTTC
>once|.|TRBV4-3|TRBJ1-1
CASSQGGADEAFF
TGCGCCAGCAGCCAAGGGGGAGCCGACGAAGCTTTCTTT
>.|.|TRBV14|TRBJ2-2
CASSPLALPTKNKNTGELFF
TGTGCCAGCAGCCCACTAGCTCTGCCCACCAAGAACAAAAACACCGGGGAGCTGTTTTTT
>once|.|TRBV11-2|TRBJ2-1
CASSLVPLQPPGYNEQFF
TGTGCCAGCAGCTTAGTACCTCTCCAGCCACCGGGGTACAATGAGCAGTTCTTC
>.|.|TRBV2|TRBJ1-1
CASRVEGAGTEAFF
TGTGCCAGCAGGGTTGAAGGCGCGGGAACTGAAGCTTTCTTT
>.|TRBD1|TRBV25-1|TRBJ2-7
CASSAGTVGYEQYF
TGTGCCAGCAGTGCCGGGACAGTGGGGTACGAGCAGTACTTC
>.|.|TRBV13|TRBJ1-2
CASSVAPHDGYTF
TGTGCCAGCAGCGTGGCCCCACACGATGGCTACACCTTC
>.|.|TRBV5-1|TRBJ1-5
CASSLEGFQPQHF
TGCGCCAGCAGCTTGGAGGGGTTTCAGCCCCAGCATTTT
>.|TRBD1|TRBV15|TRBJ1-4
CATSMLTGAGGKLFF
TGTGCCACCAGCATGTTGACAGGGGCAGGGGGAAAACTGTTTTTT
>.|TRBD1|TRBV18|TRBJ1-5
CASSPGTGPLHQPQHF
TGTGCCAGCTCACCCGGGACAGGGCCTCTCCATCAGCCCCAGCATTTT
>.|.|TRBV19|TRBJ2-1
CASSINGDSEQFF
TGTGCCAGTAGTATCAATGGAGATTCTGAGCAGTTCTTC
>.|TRBD1|TRBV18|TRBJ1-5
CASSPPPGTGLQPQHF
TGTGCCAGCTCACCACCCCCCGGGACAGGGTTACAGCCCCAGCATTTT
>.|TRBD2|TRBV9|TRBJ2-3
CASTSGRGTDTQYF
TGTGCCAGCACCAGCGGGAGGGGCACAGATACGCAGTATTTT
>.|.|TRBV2|TRBJ2-7
CASSGDAVRVHF
TGTGCCAGCAGTGGCGACGCGGTCCGGGTCCACTTC
>.|TRBD1|TRBV5-1|TRBJ2-5
CASTQWPGQQRAQYF
TGCGCCAGCACTCAATGGCCGGGACAGCAAAGGGCCCAGTACTTC
>.|TRBD2|TRBV4-2|TRBJ2-1
CASSQESSGSLDEQFF
TGTGCCAGCAGCCAAGAGTCCAGCGGGAGTTTGGATGAGCAGTTCTTC
>once|.|TRBV7-8|TRBJ2-5
CASSLGGAWEETQYF
TGTGCCAGCAGCTTGGGGGGGGCGTGGGAGGAGACCCAGTACTTC